The rows below give T cell receptor beta chains drawn from one sample of a study of blood T cell repertoires in COVID-19. TCRdb's table, derived via immunoSEQ multiplex PCR, lists solely in-frame clones and lacks some. Of over 150,000 clones listed, approximately 90% are singletons. Sequencing was done on a sample of peripheral blood. Receptor source: a man in his fifties with acute or convalescent COVID-19. Each CDR3 is given without its conserved first and last residue.

j_call: TRBJ2-1; v_call: TRBV19; cdr3_aa: ASSMILRTSGRAYNEQF
j_call: TRBJ1-2; v_call: TRBV5-4; cdr3_aa: ASSVGGENYGYT
j_call: TRBJ2-4; v_call: TRBV19; cdr3_aa: ASSIGAERISRNIQY
j_call: TRBJ1-5; v_call: TRBV6-5; cdr3_aa: ASRGGARTDQPQH
j_call: TRBJ2-2; v_call: TRBV6-5; cdr3_aa: ASSYYKTAGELF
j_call: TRBJ1-3; v_call: TRBV13; cdr3_aa: ASSSYRAGNTIY
j_call: TRBJ2-3; v_call: TRBV7-2; cdr3_aa: ASSLVFSAGVTDTQY
j_call: TRBJ2-1; v_call: TRBV5-1; cdr3_aa: ASSLGWGDRHNEQF
j_call: TRBJ2-1; v_call: TRBV3-1/TRBV3-2; cdr3_aa: ASSALAGGRNEQF
j_call: TRBJ1-3; v_call: TRBV7-3; cdr3_aa: ASSLRQGPGNTIY
j_call: TRBJ1-5; v_call: TRBV19; cdr3_aa: ASIPGSSYSNQPQH